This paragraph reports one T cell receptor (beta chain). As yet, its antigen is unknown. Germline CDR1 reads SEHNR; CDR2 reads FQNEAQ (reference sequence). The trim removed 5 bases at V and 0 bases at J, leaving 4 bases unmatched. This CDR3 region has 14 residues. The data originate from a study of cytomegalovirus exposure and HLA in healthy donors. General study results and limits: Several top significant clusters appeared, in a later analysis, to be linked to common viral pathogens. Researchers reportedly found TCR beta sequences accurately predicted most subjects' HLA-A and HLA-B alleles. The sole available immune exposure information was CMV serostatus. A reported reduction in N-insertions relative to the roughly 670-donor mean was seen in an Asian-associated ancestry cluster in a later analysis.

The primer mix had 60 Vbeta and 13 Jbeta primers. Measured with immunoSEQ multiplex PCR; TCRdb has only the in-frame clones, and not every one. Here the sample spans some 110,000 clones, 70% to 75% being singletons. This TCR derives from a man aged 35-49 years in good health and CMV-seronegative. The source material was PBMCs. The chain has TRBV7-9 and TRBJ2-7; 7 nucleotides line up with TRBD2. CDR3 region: CASSGGGSSYEQYF. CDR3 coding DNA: TGTGCCAGCAGCGGTGGCGGGAGCTCCTACGAGCAGTACTTC.